Listed below are T cell receptor beta chains from one sample, sequenced in a study of cytomegalovirus exposure and HLA in healthy donors. TCRdb keeps only in-frame clones here, not all; method: immunoSEQ multiplex PCR. The table shows more than 150,000 clones, with roughly 80% occurring only once. Material for sequencing was PBMCs. Receptors were obtained from a boy aged 10-17 years in good health and CMV-seronegative. Both conserved end residues are part of each CDR3. The order of the fields is CDR3 protein, clone size, J gene, V gene. Part of the rows lack a size; the others show once, few, many or a class for expanded clones.

CDR3 protein: CASSLSPGTGKETQYF; clone size: -; J gene: TRBJ2-5; V gene: TRBV7-6
CDR3 protein: CASSPRRGWNSPLHF; clone size: -; J gene: TRBJ1-6; V gene: TRBV9
CDR3 protein: CASSAGQQETQYF; clone size: -; J gene: TRBJ2-5; V gene: TRBV5-4
CDR3 protein: CATSREQRPIPSSLTYEQYF; clone size: -; J gene: TRBJ2-7; V gene: TRBV15
CDR3 protein: CAWSPRSGNGGIQYF; clone size: -; J gene: TRBJ2-4; V gene: TRBV30
CDR3 protein: CASSYSSVNSNQPQHF; clone size: -; J gene: TRBJ1-5; V gene: TRBV6-5
CDR3 protein: CASSDRLAGAPPDTQYF; clone size: -; J gene: TRBJ2-3; V gene: TRBV7-2
CDR3 protein: CASSRPGQGAGQPQHF; clone size: -; J gene: TRBJ1-5; V gene: TRBV28
CDR3 protein: CASSSPGGQFSGNTIYF; clone size: -; J gene: TRBJ1-3; V gene: TRBV18
CDR3 protein: CASSSGRENTGELFF; clone size: -; J gene: TRBJ2-2; V gene: TRBV5-1
CDR3 protein: CASSLRREGQHEQYF; clone size: -; J gene: TRBJ2-7; V gene: TRBV27
CDR3 protein: CASGGGYGYTF; clone size: -; J gene: TRBJ1-2; V gene: TRBV5-4
CDR3 protein: CASSVEGVKETQYF; clone size: -; J gene: TRBJ2-5; V gene: TRBV9
CDR3 protein: CASSYGQLNQPQHF; clone size: -; J gene: TRBJ1-5; V gene: TRBV6-1
CDR3 protein: CASSVVKYGYTF; clone size: few; J gene: TRBJ1-2; V gene: TRBV9
CDR3 protein: CASSSSGSSGANVLTF; clone size: few; J gene: TRBJ2-6; V gene: TRBV6-5
CDR3 protein: CASSYSNGGGTEAFF; clone size: -; J gene: TRBJ1-1; V gene: TRBV6-6
CDR3 protein: CAWSARGKGYTF; clone size: few; J gene: TRBJ1-2; V gene: TRBV30
CDR3 protein: CASSDTRTGGTEAFF; clone size: -; J gene: TRBJ1-1; V gene: TRBV5-5
CDR3 protein: CASRTGFSGNTIYF; clone size: once; J gene: TRBJ1-3; V gene: TRBV19
CDR3 protein: CANGQGAQYF; clone size: -; J gene: TRBJ2-5; V gene: TRBV6-1
CDR3 protein: CASSVVQATEAFF; clone size: -; J gene: TRBJ1-1; V gene: TRBV9
CDR3 protein: CAWSKAGQPGYTF; clone size: -; J gene: TRBJ1-2; V gene: TRBV30
CDR3 protein: CASSPRTSGSYEQYF; clone size: -; J gene: TRBJ2-7; V gene: TRBV11-3
CDR3 protein: CASSLARVTGELFF; clone size: -; J gene: TRBJ2-2; V gene: TRBV7-9
CDR3 protein: CASSQELAGEDIQYF; clone size: -; J gene: TRBJ2-4; V gene: TRBV4-3
CDR3 protein: CASSLGAGLNQPQHF; clone size: -; J gene: TRBJ1-5; V gene: TRBV5-5
CDR3 protein: CASSLTGYTEAFF; clone size: -; J gene: TRBJ1-1; V gene: TRBV11-3
CDR3 protein: CASRRGRDGGTYTF; clone size: -; J gene: TRBJ1-2; V gene: TRBV7-8
CDR3 protein: CASSLLENYEQYF; clone size: -; J gene: TRBJ2-7; V gene: TRBV27
CDR3 protein: CAWSVLNYGYTF; clone size: -; J gene: TRBJ1-2; V gene: TRBV30
CDR3 protein: CASSLDQGRNTEAFF; clone size: -; J gene: TRBJ1-1; V gene: TRBV7-9
CDR3 protein: CASSLESQASTEAFF; clone size: -; J gene: TRBJ1-1; V gene: TRBV11-3
CDR3 protein: CASSSEWEQYF; clone size: -; J gene: TRBJ2-5; V gene: TRBV11-3
CDR3 protein: CSVSFRVTGYTF; clone size: -; J gene: TRBJ1-2; V gene: TRBV29-1
CDR3 protein: CANDGGGGHGSPLHF; clone size: -; J gene: TRBJ1-6; V gene: TRBV2
CDR3 protein: CASSLDRGLNTEAFF; clone size: -; J gene: TRBJ1-1; V gene: TRBV11-3
CDR3 protein: CASRRSGQGAYEQYF; clone size: few; J gene: TRBJ2-7; V gene: TRBV5-1
CDR3 protein: CASSPDSTTEAFF; clone size: -; J gene: TRBJ1-1; V gene: TRBV5-1
CDR3 protein: CATSRGRGPTGELFF; clone size: -; J gene: TRBJ2-2; V gene: TRBV15
CDR3 protein: CASRRESEAFF; clone size: -; J gene: TRBJ1-1; V gene: TRBV4-1
CDR3 protein: CASSVTPGLATGELFF; clone size: -; J gene: TRBJ2-2; V gene: TRBV9
CDR3 protein: CASSFAGSEKLFF; clone size: -; J gene: TRBJ1-4; V gene: TRBV5-8
CDR3 protein: CASSSSLNQPQHF; clone size: -; J gene: TRBJ1-5; V gene: TRBV7-8